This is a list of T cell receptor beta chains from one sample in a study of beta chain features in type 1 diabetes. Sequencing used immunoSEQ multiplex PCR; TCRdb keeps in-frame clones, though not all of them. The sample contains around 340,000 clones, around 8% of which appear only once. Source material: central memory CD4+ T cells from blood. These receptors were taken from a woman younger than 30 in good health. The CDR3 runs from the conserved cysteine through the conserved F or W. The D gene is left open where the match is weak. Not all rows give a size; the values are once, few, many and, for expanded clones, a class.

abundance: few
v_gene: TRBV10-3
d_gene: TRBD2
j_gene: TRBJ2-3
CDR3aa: CAIRGTSGLDTQYF
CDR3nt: TGTGCCATCAGAGGGACTAGCGGGCTCGATACGCAGTATTTT

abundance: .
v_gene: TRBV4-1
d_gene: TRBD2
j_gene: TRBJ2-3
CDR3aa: CASSDRLAGNTDTQYF
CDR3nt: TGCGCCAGCAGCGATCGACTAGCGGGAAACACAGATACGCAGTATTTT

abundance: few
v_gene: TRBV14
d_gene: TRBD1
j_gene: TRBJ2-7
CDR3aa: CASSRSGQGRDEQYF
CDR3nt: TGTGCCAGCAGCCGATCAGGACAGGGTCGCGACGAGCAGTACTTC

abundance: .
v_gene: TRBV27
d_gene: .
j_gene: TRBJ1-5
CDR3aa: CASSLSAAQPQHF
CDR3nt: TGTGCCAGCAGTTTATCGGCTGCTCAGCCCCAGCATTTT

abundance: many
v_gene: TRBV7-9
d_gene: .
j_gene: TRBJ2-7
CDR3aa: CASSLAGGVYEQYF
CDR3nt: TGTGCCAGCAGCTTAGCGGGAGGAGTGTACGAGCAGTACTTC

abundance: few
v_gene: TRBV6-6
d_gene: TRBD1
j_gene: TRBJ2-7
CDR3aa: CASSVMGQNSYEQYF
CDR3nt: TGTGCCAGCAGTGTCATGGGACAGAACTCCTACGAGCAGTACTTC

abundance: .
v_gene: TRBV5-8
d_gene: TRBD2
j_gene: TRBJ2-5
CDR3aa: CASGATGAGGRKETQYF
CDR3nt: TGTGCCAGCGGAGCGACCGGGGCGGGAGGGAGAAAAGAGACCCAGTACTTC

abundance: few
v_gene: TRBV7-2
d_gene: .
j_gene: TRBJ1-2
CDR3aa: CASRPGTLTSNYGYTF
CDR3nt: TGTGCCAGCAGACCCGGGACATTGACCTCTAACTATGGCTACACCTTC

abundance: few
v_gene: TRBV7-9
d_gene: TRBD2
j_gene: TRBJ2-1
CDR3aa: CASSLGAGESDEQFF
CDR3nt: TGTGCCAGCAGCTTAGGGGCGGGAGAGAGCGATGAGCAGTTCTTC

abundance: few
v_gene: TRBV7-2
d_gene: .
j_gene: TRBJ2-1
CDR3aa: CASTQQHYNEQFF
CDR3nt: TGTGCCAGCACTCAGCAGCATTACAATGAGCAGTTCTTC

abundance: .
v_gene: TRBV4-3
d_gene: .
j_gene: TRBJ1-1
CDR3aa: CASSQDGYGVAFF
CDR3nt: TGCGCCAGCAGCCAAGACGGGTACGGGGTTGCTTTCTTT

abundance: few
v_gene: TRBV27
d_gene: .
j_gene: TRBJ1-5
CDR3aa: CASSLDRNQPQHF
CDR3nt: TGTGCCAGCAGTTTAGACAGGAATCAGCCCCAGCATTTT

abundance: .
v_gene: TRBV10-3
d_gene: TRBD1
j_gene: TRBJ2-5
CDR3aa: CAIRPDRGPQETQYF
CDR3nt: TGTGCCATCAGACCCGACAGGGGACCCCAAGAGACCCAGTACTTC

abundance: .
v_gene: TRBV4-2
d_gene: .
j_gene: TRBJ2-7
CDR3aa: CASSLRLEQYF
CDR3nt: TGTGCCAGCAGCTTGAGACTCGAGCAGTACTTC

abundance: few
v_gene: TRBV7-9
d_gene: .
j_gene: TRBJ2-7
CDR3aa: CASSLVFGEQYF
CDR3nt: TGTGCCAGCAGCTTAGTATTTGGGGAGCAGTACTTC

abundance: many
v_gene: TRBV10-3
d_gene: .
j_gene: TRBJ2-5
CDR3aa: CAISGSGHQETQYF
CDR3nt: TGTGCCATCTCGGGCAGTGGGCACCAAGAGACCCAGTACTTC

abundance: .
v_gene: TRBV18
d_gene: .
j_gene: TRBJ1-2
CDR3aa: CASSLSPGPHGYTF
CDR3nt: TGTGCCAGCTCACTGTCCCCAGGGCCCCATGGCTACACCTTC

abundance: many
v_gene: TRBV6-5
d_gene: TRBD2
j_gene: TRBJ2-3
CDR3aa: CASSRAAGADTQYF
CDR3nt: TGTGCCAGCAGTCGGGCGGCGGGGGCAGATACGCAGTATTTT

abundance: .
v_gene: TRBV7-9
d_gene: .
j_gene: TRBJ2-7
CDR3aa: CASSKTGREQYF
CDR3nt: TGTGCCAGCAGCAAGACAGGGAGGGAGCAGTACTTC

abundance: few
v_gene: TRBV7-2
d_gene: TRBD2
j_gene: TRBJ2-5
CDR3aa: CASSSTSGGGKTQYF
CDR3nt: TGTGCCAGCAGCTCGACTAGCGGAGGGGGGAAGACCCAGTACTTC

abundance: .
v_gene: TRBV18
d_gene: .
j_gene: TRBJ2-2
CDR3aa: CASSPPNTGGLDTGELFF
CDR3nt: TGTGCCAGCTCACCACCAAACACCGGGGGCTTGGACACCGGGGAGCTGTTTTTT

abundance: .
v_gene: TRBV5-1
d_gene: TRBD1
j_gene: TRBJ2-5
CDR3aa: CASSFPQGETQYF
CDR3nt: TGCGCCAGCAGCTTTCCACAGGGGGAGACCCAGTACTTC

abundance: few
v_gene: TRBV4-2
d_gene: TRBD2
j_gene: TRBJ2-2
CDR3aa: CASSRSKGGSGSGELFF
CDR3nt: TGTGCCAGCAGCCGCTCAAAGGGGGGTAGCGGGAGCGGGGAGCTGTTTTTT

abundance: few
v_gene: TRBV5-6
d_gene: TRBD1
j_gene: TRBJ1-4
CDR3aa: CASSYGQGTNEKLFF
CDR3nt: TGTGCCAGCAGCTACGGACAGGGAACTAATGAAAAACTGTTTTTT

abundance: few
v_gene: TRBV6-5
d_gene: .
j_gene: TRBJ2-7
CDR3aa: CASSYSYRVGEQYF
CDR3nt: TGTGCCAGCAGTTACTCCTACAGGGTAGGCGAGCAGTACTTC

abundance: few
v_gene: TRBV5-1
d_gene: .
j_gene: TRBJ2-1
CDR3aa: CASSLAGTYRGNEQFF
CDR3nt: TGCGCCAGCAGCTTGGCCGGGACTTACAGGGGTAATGAGCAGTTCTTC

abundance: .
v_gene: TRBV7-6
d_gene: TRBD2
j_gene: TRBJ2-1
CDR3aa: CASSLVFRASGISDEQFF
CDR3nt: TGTGCCAGCAGCTTAGTTTTTAGGGCTAGCGGGATTTCGGATGAGCAGTTCTTC

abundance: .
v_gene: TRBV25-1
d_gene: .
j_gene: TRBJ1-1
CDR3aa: CASSATGTEAFF
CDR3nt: TGTGCCAGCAGCGCTACCGGTACTGAAGCTTTCTTT

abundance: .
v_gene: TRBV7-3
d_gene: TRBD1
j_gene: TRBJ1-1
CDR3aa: CASSLDRVGTEAFF
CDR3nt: TGTGCCAGCAGCTTGGACAGGGTGGGCACTGAAGCTTTCTTT

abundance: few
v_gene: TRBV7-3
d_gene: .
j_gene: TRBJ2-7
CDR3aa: CASSLEHSYEQYF
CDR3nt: TGTGCCAGCAGCTTAGAGCATTCCTACGAGCAGTACTTC

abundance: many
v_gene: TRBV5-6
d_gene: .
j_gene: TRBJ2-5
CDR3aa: CASSPRLVQETQYF
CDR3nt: TGTGCCAGCAGCCCCCGGCTGGTACAAGAGACCCAGTACTTC

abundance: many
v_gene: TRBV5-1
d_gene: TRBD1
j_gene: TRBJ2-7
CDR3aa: CASQNPGQGGYEQYF
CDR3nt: TGCGCCAGCCAAAACCCGGGACAGGGTGGTTACGAGCAGTACTTC

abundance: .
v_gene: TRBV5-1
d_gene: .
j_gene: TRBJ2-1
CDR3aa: CASSLALRTDYNEQFF
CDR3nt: TGCGCCAGCAGCTTGGCGCTCAGGACAGACTACAATGAGCAGTTCTTC

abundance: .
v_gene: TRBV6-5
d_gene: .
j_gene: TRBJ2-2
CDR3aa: CASTRGGQGTGELFF
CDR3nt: TGTGCCAGCACCAGGGGGGGCCAAGGGACCGGGGAGCTGTTTTTT

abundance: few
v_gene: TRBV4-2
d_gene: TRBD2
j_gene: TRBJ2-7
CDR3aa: CASSPSGLAYEQYF
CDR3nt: TGTGCCAGCAGCCCCTCGGGACTAGCTTACGAGCAGTACTTC

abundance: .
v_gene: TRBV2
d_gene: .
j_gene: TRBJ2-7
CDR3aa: CASSYQGNEQYF
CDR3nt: TGTGCCAGCAGTTACCAAGGAAACGAGCAGTACTTC

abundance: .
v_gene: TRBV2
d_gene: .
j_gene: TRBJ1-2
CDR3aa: CASSGGRILHTF
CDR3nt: TGTGCCAGCAGTGGGGGACGTATTTTACACACCTTC

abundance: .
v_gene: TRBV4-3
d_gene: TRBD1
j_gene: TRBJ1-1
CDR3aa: CASSQDRDRGIGENTEAFF
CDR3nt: TGCGCCAGCAGCCAAGATCGCGACAGGGGAATAGGGGAGAACACTGAAGCTTTCTTT

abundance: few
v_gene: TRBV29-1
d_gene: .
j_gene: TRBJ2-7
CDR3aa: CSVERGSNEQYF
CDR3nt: TGCAGCGTTGAGAGGGGTTCTAACGAGCAGTACTTC

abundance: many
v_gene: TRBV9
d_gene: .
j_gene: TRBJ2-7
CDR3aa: CASSPSLQYEQYF
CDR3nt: TGTGCCAGCAGCCCCAGTCTCCAGTACGAGCAGTACTTC

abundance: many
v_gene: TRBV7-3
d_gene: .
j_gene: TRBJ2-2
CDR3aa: CASSLWGNTGELFF
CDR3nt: TGTGCCAGCAGCTTATGGGGGAACACCGGGGAGCTGTTTTTT

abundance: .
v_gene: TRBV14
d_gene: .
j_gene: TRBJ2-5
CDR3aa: CASATATTGTQYF
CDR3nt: TGTGCCAGCGCGACAGCTACTACGGGGACCCAGTACTTC

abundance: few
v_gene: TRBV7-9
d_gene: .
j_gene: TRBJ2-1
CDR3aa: CASSLAYTGRAFF
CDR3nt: TGTGCCAGCAGCTTAGCGTATACAGGACGAGCGTTCTTC

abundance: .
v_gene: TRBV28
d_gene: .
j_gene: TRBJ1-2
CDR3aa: CASRDHRANYGYTF
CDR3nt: TGTGCCAGCAGGGACCACAGGGCAAACTATGGCTACACCTTC

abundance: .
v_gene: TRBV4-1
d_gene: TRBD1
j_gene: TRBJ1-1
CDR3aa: CASSQGQGARTEAFF
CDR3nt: TGCGCCAGCAGCCAAGGACAGGGGGCTCGAACTGAAGCTTTCTTT

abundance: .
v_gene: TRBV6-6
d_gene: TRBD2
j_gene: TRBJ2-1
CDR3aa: CASSSKAGATYNEQFF
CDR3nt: TGTGCCAGCAGCAGCAAAGCGGGAGCAACCTACAATGAGCAGTTCTTC

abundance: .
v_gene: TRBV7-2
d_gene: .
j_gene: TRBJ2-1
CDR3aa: CASSLALPGRPYNEQFF
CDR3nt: TGTGCCAGCAGCTTAGCGCTACCCGGACGGCCCTACAATGAGCAGTTCTTC

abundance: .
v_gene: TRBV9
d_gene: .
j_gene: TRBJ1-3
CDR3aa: CASSERPGNTIYF
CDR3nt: TGTGCCAGCTCTGAGCGACCTGGAAACACCATATATTTT

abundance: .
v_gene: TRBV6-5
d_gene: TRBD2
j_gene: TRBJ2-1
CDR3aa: CASSTLAVGVNEQFF
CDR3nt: TGTGCCAGCAGTACGCTAGCGGTTGGAGTTAATGAGCAGTTCTTC

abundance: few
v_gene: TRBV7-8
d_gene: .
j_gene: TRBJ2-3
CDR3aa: CASRRRESAAARGTDTQYF
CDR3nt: TGTGCCAGCAGGCGAAGGGAATCAGCGGCCGCAAGAGGCACAGATACGCAGTATTTT

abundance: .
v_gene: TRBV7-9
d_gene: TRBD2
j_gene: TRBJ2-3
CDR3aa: CASSSPGGYTQYF
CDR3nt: TGTGCCAGCAGCAGTCCGGGGGGGTACACGCAGTATTTT

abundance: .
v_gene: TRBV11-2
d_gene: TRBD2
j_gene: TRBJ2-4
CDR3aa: CASSLGLAGNIQYF
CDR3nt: TGTGCCAGCAGCTTAGGACTAGCGGGAAACATTCAGTACTTC

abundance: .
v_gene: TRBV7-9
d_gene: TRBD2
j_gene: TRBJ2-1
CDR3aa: CASSLAGGPGNEQFF
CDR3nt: TGTGCCAGCAGCTTAGCGGGAGGGCCGGGGAATGAGCAGTTCTTC

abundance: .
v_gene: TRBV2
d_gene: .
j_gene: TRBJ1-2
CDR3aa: CASRTGTDYGYTF
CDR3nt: TGTGCCAGCAGAACAGGGACTGACTATGGCTACACCTTC

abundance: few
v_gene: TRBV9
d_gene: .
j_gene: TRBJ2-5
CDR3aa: CASSVGNAGGETQYF
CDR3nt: TGTGCCAGCAGCGTAGGGAATGCGGGTGGAGAGACCCAGTACTTC

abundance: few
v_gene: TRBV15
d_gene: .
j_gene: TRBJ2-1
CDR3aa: CATSRGVGFSHNEQFF
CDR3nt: TGTGCCACCAGCAGGGGGGTAGGGTTCTCGCACAATGAGCAGTTCTTC